Each of the 12 T cell receptor beta chains below was sequenced from the same sample in a study of T-cell reconstitution after alpha-beta-depleted transplantation in children. TCRbeta library construction was performed incorporating unique molecular identifiers. TCRdb used MiXCR to reprocess the PCR reads, holding one entry per CDR3 protein. This sample has around 250,000 distinct CDR3 sequences, with roughly 26% found just once. Sample: PBMCs, taken before TCRalphabeta/CD19-depleted stem cell transplant. Source of these receptors: a girl aged 2-9 years with Fanconi anemia, due to receive a stem cell transplant.

This clonotype was seen a handful of times. The chain carries TRBV29-1 and TRBJ2-3; 8 positions agree with TRBD1. Germline-derived CDR1 and CDR2 are SQVTM and ANQGSEA. The V gene end was trimmed by 6 bases and the J gene end by 2 bases; junction bases not matched to a gene: 10. The CDR3 extends over 15 amino acids. The CDR3 sequence is CSVLDRDFSTDTQYF. The CDR3 DNA follows: TGCAGCGTCCTGGACAGGGATTTTTCCACAGATACGCAGTATTTT.

CDR3 residues: CAIILARGSSYNEQFF. The CDR3 DNA reads as TGTGCCATTATACTTGCCCGGGGGAGCTCCTACAATGAGCAGTTCTTC. V is TRBV7-2 and J is TRBJ2-1; tentative D call: TRBD2 (6 bases). V gave up 10 bases and J gave up 0 bases, with 19 bases separating them. Germline V gene sequence: CDR1 SGHTA, CDR2 FQGNSA. CDR3 size: 16 residues.

This clonotype was detected only a few times. The chain uses TRBV12-3 or TRBV12-4 and TRBJ2-2; D perhaps matches TRBD2 (6 bases). The CDR3 extends over 15 amino acids. V was cut by 4 bases and J by 3 bases, with 12 bases left in between. The CDR3 spells CASSSLIADTGELFF. The CDR3 region has the DNA TGTGCCAGCAGTTCTCTGATAGCGGACACCGGGGAGCTGTTTTTT.

This chain links TRBV13 with TRBJ2-2; 12 nucleotides match TRBD1. CDR1 is PRHDT and CDR2 is FYEKMQ in the germline V gene (reference sequence). Trimming at V came to 2 bases and at J to 2 bases, leaving 6 bases not matched to a gene. The CDR3 loop spans 18 amino acids. CDR3 sequence (DNA): TGTGCCAGCAGCTTAAGAGGGGGACAGGGGGCTAACACCGGGGAGCTGTTTTTT. It encodes CASSLRGGQGANTGELFF.

There are many counts of this clonotype. The CDR3 region has the DNA TGTGCCAGCTCACCAAAGGTTCCGGACTTCCAGACTGGAAACACCATATATTTT. It translates to CASSPKVPDFQTGNTIYF. This chain joins TRBV18 and TRBJ1-3; no clear D gene. Trimming took off 2 bases at V and 2 bases at J, with 19 bases between the two ends. The CDR3 extends over 18 amino acids. Germline CDR1 is KGHSH and CDR2 is LQKENI.

The rearrangement joins TRBV29-1 to TRBJ2-2; TRBD2 is a possible D gene (7 bases). The germline gives CDR1 SQVTM, CDR2 ANQGSEA. Trimming removed 3 bases at V and 1 base at J, with 12 bases between. This CDR3 region has 15 residues. The chain's CDR3 is CSVDGGGRNTGELFF. CDR3 sequence (DNA): TGCAGCGTTGACGGGGGCGGGAGGAACACCGGGGAGCTGTTTTTT.

The chain employs TRBV5-1 and TRBJ2-7; 11 nucleotides line up with TRBD1. Trimming cost V 0 bases and J 5 bases; bases outside gene matches: 7. In germline, CDR1 is SGHRS, CDR2 YFSETQ. CDR3 length equals 16 residues. CDR3 sequence (DNA): TGCGCCAGCAGCTTGGATGTCATGGGACAGGGGGACGAGCAGTACTTC. Translating it yields CASSLDVMGQGDEQYF.

This clonotype occurred many times. The V and J genes are TRBV5-1 and TRBJ2-7; possibly TRBD1 for D (6 bases). The CDR3 loop spans 14 amino acids. Trimming cost V 3 bases and J 4 bases, with 14 bases left between them. Germline V gene data show CDR1 as SGHRS and CDR2 as YFSETQ. DNA of the CDR3: TGCGCCAGCAGCTGGAGAAGAGGGGGATACGAGCAGTACTTC. Protein sequence: CASSWRRGGYEQYF.

This clonotype has just a few counts. The chain joins TRBV29-1 to TRBJ2-7; D is unclear. The CDR3 is 15 residues long. Germline values: CDR1 SQVTM, CDR2 ANQGSEA. Trimming took off 3 bases at V and 5 bases at J, with 20 bases between the two ends. The CDR3 region has the DNA TGCAGCGTTGAGAGGTTGTTAGATGCCCCCCACGAGCAGTACTTC. As protein: CSVERLLDAPHEQYF.

The sample holds many counts of this clonotype. The chain is built from TRBV12-3 or TRBV12-4 and TRBJ2-1, with TRBD2 matching over 12 bases. This CDR3 has 16 residues. V lost 3 bases and J lost 4; bases outside the gene matches: 4. CDR3 coding DNA: TGTGCCAGCAGTTTGCTAGCGGGGGGGAGATACAATGAGCAGTTCTTC. This codes for CASSLLAGGRYNEQFF.

This clonotype was found many times. The chain carries TRBV15 and TRBJ2-3, with no clear D. Trimming removed 2 bases from V and 6 bases from J, with 6 bases in between. Germline-derived CDR1 and CDR2 are LNHNV and YYDKDF (reference sequence). The CDR3 is made up of 12 amino acids. The CDR3 protein is CATSRPQDTQYF. The DNA for the CDR3 is TGTGCCACCAGCAGACCTCAGGATACGCAGTATTTT.

V usage is TRBV5-1 and J usage is TRBJ1-1; D unclear. The germline V and J ends were trimmed by 0 bases and 1 base, with 7 bases remaining between them. Germline V lookup: CDR1 SGHRS, CDR2 YFSETQ. The CDR3 runs to 14 residues. For the CDR3, the DNA is TGCGCCAGCAGCTTGGTCAATGCGAACACTGAAGCTTTCTTT. It specifies CASSLVNANTEAFF.